Below are 8 T cell receptor beta chains sequenced from a single sample in a study of blood T cell repertoires in COVID-19. Measured with immunoSEQ multiplex PCR; TCRdb has only the in-frame clones, and not every one. Of fewer than 200,000 clones in the sample, roughly 90% are singletons; the top ten hold more than 25%. The specimen sequenced was peripheral blood. The source is a man aged 55 to 70 with acute or convalescent COVID-19.

CDR3 protein: CATSGRRHRDPNYGYTF. CDR3 in DNA: TGTGCCACCAGCGGCAGGAGGCACAGGGACCCTAACTATGGCTACACCTTC. The chain links TRBV15 to TRBJ1-2, with D possibly being TRBD1 (6 bases). Trimming took off 5 bases at V and 0 bases at J, with 19 bases between the two ends. This CDR3 comprises 17 residues. Germline V CDR1 and CDR2: LNHNV, YYDKDF (reference sequence).

This chain links TRBV10-3 with TRBJ2-5; D is unresolved. Trimming shortened V by 10 bases and J by 4 bases, and 13 bases separated the two germline ends. The CDR3 runs 12 residues. Germline CDR1 and CDR2: ENHRY and SYGVKD. The CDR3 bases are TGTGCCACTTCGGTTGCCGGAGAGACCCAGTACTTC. It translates to CATSVAGETQYF.

The V and J genes are TRBV24-1 and TRBJ1-4; 7 nucleotides match TRBD1. V trimming: 4 bases; J trimming: 8 bases; junction bases outside the gene matches: 9. CDR3 length: 15 amino acids. CDR1 is KGHDR and CDR2 is SFDVKD in the germline V gene. The CDR3 bases are TGTGCCACCAGTGAAGGGGGCACTCCCGAGGAAAAACTGTTTTTT. Residues: CATSEGGTPEEKLFF.

This clone was detected only once. Compared with germline, one end of the junction differs, possibly owing to a read error. This chain links TRBV18 with TRBJ1-5; unclear D gene. The germline gives CDR1 KGHSH, CDR2 LQKENI. The CDR3 contains 14 residues. The CDR3 nucleotides read TGTGCCAGCTCACTGGGCCTTAGTAATCCGCCCCAGCATTTT. Translated: CASSLGLSNPPQHF.

The J gene is TRBJ2-1, the V gene TRBV11-3; no reliable D call. The germline CDR1 and CDR2 sequences are SGHNT and YENEEA. Trimming removed 7 bases from V and 7 bases from J, with 17 bases in between. The CDR3 extends over 14 amino acids. The CDR3 nucleotides read TGTGCCAGCACCTCTAGTGGTCGTGGTAATGAGCAGTTCTTC. Translation: CASTSSGRGNEQFF.

V gene TRBV19 combines with J gene TRBJ1-5; 7 nucleotides align to TRBD1. The junction had 12 bases not matched to a gene; V was cut back by 6 bases and J by 4 bases. Germline-derived CDR1 and CDR2 are LNHDA and SQIVND (reference sequence). This CDR3 region has 16 residues. The DNA of the CDR3 is TGTGCCAGTAGCCACGGGGGGGGACAGACGAATCAGCCCCAGCATTTT. Protein sequence: CASSHGGGQTNQPQHF.

The rearrangement uses TRBV6-6 and TRBJ2-7; D remains ambiguous. The V gene lost 2 bases and the J gene lost 3 bases, with 5 bases spanning the gap. Germline CDR1 is MNHNY and CDR2 is SVGAGI (reference sequence). The CDR3 sequence is 12 residues long. CDR3 in DNA: TGTGCCAGCAGTTACCCCAGCTACGAGCAGTACTTC. It codes for CASSYPSYEQYF.

V and J are TRBV19 and TRBJ1-2, with 8 bases aligning to TRBD1. Germline CDR1 LNHDA, CDR2 SQIVND (reference sequence). Trimming cost V 0 bases and J 8 bases; bases outside gene matches: 14. This CDR3 has 17 amino acids. CDR3 region: CASSIDRFRDRLDGYTF. The CDR3 nucleotides are TGTGCCAGTAGTATAGATAGGTTCCGGGACAGGCTTGACGGCTACACCTTC. The whole variable domain, filled in from reference TRBV19 and TRBJ1-2, reads DGGITQSPKYLFRKEGQNVTLSCEQNLNHDAMYWYRQDPGQGLRLIYYSQIVNDFQKGDIAEGYSVSREKKESFPLTVTSAQKNPTAFYLCASSIDRFRDRLDGYTFGSGTRLTVV.